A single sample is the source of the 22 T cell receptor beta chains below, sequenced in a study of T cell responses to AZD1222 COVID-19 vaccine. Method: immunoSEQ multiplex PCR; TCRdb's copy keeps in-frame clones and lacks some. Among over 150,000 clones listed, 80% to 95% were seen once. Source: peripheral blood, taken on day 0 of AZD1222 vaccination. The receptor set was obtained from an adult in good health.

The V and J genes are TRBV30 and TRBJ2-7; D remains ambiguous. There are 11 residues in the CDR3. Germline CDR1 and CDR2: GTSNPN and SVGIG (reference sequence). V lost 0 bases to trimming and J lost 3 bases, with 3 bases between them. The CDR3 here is CAWSVNYEQYF. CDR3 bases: TGTGCCTGGAGTGTGAACTACGAGCAGTACTTC. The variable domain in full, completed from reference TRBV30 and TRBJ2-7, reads SQTIHQWPATLVQPVGSPLSLECTVEGTSNPNLYWYRQAAGRGLQLLFYSVGIGQISSEVPQNLSASRPQDRQFILSSKKLLLSDSGFYLCAWSVNYEQYFGPGTRLTVT.

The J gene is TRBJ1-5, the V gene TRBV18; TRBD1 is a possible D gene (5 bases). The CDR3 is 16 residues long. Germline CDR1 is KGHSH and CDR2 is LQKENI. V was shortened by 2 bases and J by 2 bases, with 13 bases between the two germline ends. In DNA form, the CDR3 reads TGTGCCAGCTCACCATTGCAGGGTGAGGGCAATCAGCCCCAGCATTTT. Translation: CASSPLQGEGNQPQHF.

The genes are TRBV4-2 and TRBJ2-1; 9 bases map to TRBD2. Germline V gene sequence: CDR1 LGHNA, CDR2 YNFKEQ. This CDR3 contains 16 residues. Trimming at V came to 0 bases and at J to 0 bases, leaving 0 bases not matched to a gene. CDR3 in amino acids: CASSQDSGGSYNEQFF. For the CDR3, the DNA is TGTGCCAGCAGCCAAGATAGCGGGGGCTCCTACAATGAGCAGTTCTTC.

The CDR3 region is CASTSVIYEQYF. The CDR3 bases are TGTGCCAGCACCTCAGTGATCTACGAGCAGTACTTC. The chain has TRBV12-3 or TRBV12-4 and TRBJ2-7; D unclear. The ends were cut back, 7 bases at V and 3 bases at J, with 10 bases in the middle. The CDR3 extends over 12 amino acids.

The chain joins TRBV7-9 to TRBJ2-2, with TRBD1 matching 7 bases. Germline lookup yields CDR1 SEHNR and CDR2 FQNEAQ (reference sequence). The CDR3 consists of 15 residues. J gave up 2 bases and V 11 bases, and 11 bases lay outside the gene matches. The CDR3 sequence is CAGDRARINTGELFF. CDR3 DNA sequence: TGTGCCGGCGACAGGGCTCGAATAAACACCGGGGAGCTGTTTTTT.

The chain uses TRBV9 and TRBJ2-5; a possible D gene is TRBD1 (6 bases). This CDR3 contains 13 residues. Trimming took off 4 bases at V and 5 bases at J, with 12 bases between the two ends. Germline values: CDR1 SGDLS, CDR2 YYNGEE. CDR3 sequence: CASSQTGGETQYF. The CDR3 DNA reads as TGTGCCAGCAGCCAGACAGGTGGTGAGACCCAGTACTTC.

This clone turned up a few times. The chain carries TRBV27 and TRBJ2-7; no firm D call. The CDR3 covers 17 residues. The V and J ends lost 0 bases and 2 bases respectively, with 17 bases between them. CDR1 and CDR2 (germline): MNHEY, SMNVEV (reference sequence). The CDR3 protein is CASSLSPRSQFPYEQYF. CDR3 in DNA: TGTGCCAGCAGTTTATCGCCCCGGTCACAGTTCCCCTACGAGCAGTACTTC.

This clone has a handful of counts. Written as DNA, the CDR3 is TGTGCCACCAGCGGATCCGGGACAGGAAAAGAAAAACTGTTTTTT. This encodes CATSGSGTGKEKLFF. J is TRBJ1-4 and V is TRBV15; the match to TRBD1 covers 8 bases. Germline V gives CDR1 LNHNV, CDR2 YYDKDF (reference sequence). The CDR3 runs 15 residues. The trim removed 5 bases at V and 8 bases at J, leaving 10 bases unmatched. Drawing the rest from reference TRBV15 and TRBJ1-4, the complete variable domain is DAMVIQNPRYQVTQFGKPVTLSCSQTLNHNVMYWYQQKSSQAPKLLFHYYDKDFNNEADTPDNFQSRRPNTSFCFLDIRSPGLGDTAMYLCATSGSGTGKEKLFFGSGTQLSVL.

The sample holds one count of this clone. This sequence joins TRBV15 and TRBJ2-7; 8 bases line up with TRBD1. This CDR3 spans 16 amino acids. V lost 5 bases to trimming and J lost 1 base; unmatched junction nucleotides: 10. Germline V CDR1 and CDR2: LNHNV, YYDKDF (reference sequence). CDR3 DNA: TGTGCCACCAGCGCAGGGGGCGGAGGTGAATCCTACGAGCAGTACTTC. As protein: CATSAGGGGESYEQYF. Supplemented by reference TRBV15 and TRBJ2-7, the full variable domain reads DAMVIQNPRYQVTQFGKPVTLSCSQTLNHNVMYWYQQKSSQAPKLLFHYYDKDFNNEADTPDNFQSRRPNTSFCFLDIRSPGLGDTAMYLCATSAGGGGESYEQYFGPGTRLTVT.

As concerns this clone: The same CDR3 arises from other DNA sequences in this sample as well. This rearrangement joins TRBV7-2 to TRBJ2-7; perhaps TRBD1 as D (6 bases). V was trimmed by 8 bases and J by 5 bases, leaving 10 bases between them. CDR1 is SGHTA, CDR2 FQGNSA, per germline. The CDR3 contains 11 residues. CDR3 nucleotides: TGTGCCAGCGGATACAGGGACGAGCAGTACTTC. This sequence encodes CASGYRDEQYF.

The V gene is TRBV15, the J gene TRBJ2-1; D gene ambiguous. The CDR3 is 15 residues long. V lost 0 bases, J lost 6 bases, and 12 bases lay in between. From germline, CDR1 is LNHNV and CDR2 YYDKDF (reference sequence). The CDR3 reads CATSRDRLLLNEQFF. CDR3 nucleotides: TGTGCCACCAGCAGAGATCGGTTACTCCTCAATGAGCAGTTCTTC.

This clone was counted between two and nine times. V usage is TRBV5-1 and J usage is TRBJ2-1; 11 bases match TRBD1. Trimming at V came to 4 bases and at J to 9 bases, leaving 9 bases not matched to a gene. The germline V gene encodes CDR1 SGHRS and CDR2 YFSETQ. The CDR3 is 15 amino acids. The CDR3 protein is CASSIRDRGIGEQFF. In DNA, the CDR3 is TGCGCCAGCAGCATCCGGGACAGGGGGATCGGTGAGCAGTTCTTC.

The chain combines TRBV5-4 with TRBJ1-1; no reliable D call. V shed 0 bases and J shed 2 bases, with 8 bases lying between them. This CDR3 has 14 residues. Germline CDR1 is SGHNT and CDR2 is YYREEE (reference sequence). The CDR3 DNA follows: TGTGCCAGCAGCTTGGGAGGCGACAACACTGAAGCTTTCTTT. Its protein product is CASSLGGDNTEAFF.

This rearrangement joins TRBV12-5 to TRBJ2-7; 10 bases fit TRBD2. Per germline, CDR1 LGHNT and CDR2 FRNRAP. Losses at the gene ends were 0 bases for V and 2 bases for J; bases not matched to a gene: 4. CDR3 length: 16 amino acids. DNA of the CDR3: TGTGCTAGTGGTTTGGTCCCTAGCGGGGGACCCTACGAGCAGTACTTC. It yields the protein CASGLVPSGGPYEQYF.

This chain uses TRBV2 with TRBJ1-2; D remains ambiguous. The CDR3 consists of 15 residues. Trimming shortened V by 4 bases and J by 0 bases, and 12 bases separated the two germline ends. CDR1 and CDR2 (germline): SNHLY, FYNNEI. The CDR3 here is CASSVSADPNYGYTF. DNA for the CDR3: TGTGCCAGCAGTGTCTCGGCAGACCCTAACTATGGCTACACCTTC.

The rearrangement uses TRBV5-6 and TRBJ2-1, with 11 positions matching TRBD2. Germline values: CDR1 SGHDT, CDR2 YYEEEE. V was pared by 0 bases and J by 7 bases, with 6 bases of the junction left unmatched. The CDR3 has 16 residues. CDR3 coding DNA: TGTGCCAGCAGCTTGGGGCCTAGCGGGAGGAAAAATGAGCAGTTCTTC. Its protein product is CASSLGPSGRKNEQFF.

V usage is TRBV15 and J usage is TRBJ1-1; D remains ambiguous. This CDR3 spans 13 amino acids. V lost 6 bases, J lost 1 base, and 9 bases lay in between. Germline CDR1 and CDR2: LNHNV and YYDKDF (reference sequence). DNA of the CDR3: TGTGCCACCAGTAACGGCAGGAACACTGAAGCTTTCTTT. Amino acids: CATSNGRNTEAFF.

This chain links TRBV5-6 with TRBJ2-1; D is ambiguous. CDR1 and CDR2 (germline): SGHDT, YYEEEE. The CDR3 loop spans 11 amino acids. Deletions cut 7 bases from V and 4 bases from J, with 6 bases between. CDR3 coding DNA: TGTGCCAGCCTTAGGTACAATGAGCAGTTCTTC. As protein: CASLRYNEQFF.

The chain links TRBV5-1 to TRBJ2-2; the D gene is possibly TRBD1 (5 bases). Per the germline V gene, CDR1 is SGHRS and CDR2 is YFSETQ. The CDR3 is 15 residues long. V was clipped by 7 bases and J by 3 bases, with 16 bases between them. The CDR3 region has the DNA TGCGCCAGCCTAAGACAGCCTCAGGACACCGGGGAGCTGTTTTTT. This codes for CASLRQPQDTGELFF.

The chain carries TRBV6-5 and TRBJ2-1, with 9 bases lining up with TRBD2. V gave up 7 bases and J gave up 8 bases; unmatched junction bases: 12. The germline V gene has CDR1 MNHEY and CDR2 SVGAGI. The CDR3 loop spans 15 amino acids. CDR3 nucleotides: TGTGCCAGCAATGCGCCCGGGACTAGCCGGCATGAGCAGTTCTTC. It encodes CASNAPGTSRHEQFF.

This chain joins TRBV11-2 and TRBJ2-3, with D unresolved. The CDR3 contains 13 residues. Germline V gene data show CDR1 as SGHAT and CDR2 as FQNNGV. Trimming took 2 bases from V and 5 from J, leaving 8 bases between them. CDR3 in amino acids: CASSLFSGDTQYF. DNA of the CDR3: TGTGCCAGCAGCTTATTTTCGGGAGATACGCAGTATTTT. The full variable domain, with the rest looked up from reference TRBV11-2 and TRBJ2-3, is EAGVAQSPRYKIIEKRQSVAFWCNPISGHATLYWYQQILGQGPKLLIQFQNNGVVDDSQLPKDRFSAERLKGVDSTLKIQPAKLEDSAVYLCASSLFSGDTQYFGPGTRLTVL.

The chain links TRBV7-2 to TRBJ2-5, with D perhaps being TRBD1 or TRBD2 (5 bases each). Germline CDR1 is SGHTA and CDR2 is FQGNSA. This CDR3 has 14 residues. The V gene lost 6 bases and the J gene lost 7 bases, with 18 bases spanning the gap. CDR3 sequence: CASSRDATSGTQYF. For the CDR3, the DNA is TGTGCCAGCAGTCGGGACGCTACAAGTGGGACCCAGTACTTC. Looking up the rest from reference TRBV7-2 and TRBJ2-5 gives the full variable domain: GAGVSQSPSNKVTEKGKDVELRCDPISGHTALYWYRQSLGQGLEFLIYFQGNSAPDKSGLPSDRFSAERTGGSVSTLTIQRTQQEDSAVYLCASSRDATSGTQYFGPGTRLLVL.